What follows describes a single TCR beta chain. Its specificity is unknown. The entry originates in a study of OX40 agonist ivuxolimab in advanced cancers. Repertoires were generated with immunoSEQ multiplex PCR, while TCRdb's copy carries only in-frame clones and drops some. The profile shows about 51,000 clones, around 77% of them singletons. With baseline, cycle 4 day 1, and cycle 7 day 1 as timepoints, blood was sampled. Findings of the study overall: At 0.1 to 3.0 mg/kg, CD4+ and CD8+ blood T cells expanded clonally by week 6.

Trimming removed 1 base from V and 3 bases from J; junction bases left unmatched: 3. Per the germline V gene, CDR1 is SGHVS and CDR2 is FQNEAQ. CDR3 size: 14 residues. J is TRBJ2-7 and V is TRBV7-8, with 7 bases that match TRBD1. The receptor was isolated from an adult with an advanced solid tumor such as melanoma, head and neck, liver or kidney cancer. Sequencing used CD4+ or CD8+ T cells sorted from blood, obtained in a trial of the OX40 agonist ivuxolimab. The CDR3 is CASSLVPGGYEQYF. Written as DNA, the CDR3 is TGTGCCAGCAGCTTAGTCCCAGGGGGCTACGAGCAGTACTTC.